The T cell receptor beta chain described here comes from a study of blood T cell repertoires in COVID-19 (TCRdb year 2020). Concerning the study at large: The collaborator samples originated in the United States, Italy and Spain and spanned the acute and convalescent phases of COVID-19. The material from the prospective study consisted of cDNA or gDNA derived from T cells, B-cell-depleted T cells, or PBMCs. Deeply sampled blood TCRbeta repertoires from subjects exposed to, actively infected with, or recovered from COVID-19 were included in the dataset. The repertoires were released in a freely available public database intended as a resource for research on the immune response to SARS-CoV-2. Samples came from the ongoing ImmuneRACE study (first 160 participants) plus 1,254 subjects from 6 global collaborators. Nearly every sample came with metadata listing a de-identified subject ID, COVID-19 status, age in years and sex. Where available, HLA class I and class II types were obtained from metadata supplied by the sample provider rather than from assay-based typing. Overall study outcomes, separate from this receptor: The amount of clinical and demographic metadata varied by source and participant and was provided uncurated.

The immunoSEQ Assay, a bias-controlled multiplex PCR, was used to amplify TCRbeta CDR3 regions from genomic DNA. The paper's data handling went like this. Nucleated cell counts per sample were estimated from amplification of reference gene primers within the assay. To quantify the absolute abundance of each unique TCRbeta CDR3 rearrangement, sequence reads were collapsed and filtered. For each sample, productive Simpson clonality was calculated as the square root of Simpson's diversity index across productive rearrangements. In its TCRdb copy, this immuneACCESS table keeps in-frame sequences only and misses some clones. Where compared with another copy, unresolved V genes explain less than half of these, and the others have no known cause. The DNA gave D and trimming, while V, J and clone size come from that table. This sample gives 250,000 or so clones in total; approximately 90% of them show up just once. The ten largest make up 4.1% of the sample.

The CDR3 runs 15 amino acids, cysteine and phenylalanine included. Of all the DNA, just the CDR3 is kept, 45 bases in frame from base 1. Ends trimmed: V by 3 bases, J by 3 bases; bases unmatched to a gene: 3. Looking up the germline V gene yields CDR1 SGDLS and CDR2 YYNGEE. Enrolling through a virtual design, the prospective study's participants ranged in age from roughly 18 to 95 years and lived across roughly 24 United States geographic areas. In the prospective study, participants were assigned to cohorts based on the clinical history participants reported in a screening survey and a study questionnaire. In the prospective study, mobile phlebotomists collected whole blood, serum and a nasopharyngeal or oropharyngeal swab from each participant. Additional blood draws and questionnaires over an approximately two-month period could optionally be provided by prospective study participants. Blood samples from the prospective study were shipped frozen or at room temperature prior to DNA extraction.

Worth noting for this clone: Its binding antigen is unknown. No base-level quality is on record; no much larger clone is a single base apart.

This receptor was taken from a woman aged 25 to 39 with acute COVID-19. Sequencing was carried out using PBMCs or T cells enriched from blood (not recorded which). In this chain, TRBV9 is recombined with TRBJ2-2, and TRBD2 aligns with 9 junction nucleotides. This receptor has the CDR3 CASSATSGHTGELFF. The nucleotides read TGTGCCAGCAGCGCAACTAGCGGGCACACCGGGGAGCTGTTTTTT.